This section outlines one T cell receptor (beta chain) sequence together with its context. It has no known antigen specificity. It has no much larger one-base neighbor in the sample; base qualities were not kept. The immunoSEQ Assay, a bias-controlled multiplex PCR, was used to amplify TCRbeta CDR3 regions from genomic DNA. The study's own analysis went as follows. Nucleated cell counts per sample were estimated from amplification of reference gene primers within the assay. To quantify the absolute abundance of each unique TCRbeta CDR3 rearrangement, sequence reads were collapsed and filtered. For each sample, productive Simpson clonality was calculated as the square root of Simpson's diversity index over productive rearrangements. TCRdb took over this immuneACCESS table, retaining in-frame rearrangements with V and J assigned. Such tables are incomplete; in checked studies, under half of the missing clones stem from an unresolved V gene, and the remainder is unexplained. V and J calls plus clone size are reproduced from that table; the DNA served to infer D and trimming. This sample is represented by about 140,000 clones; about 77% of them were singletons. Around 9.5% of the sample is in the top ten clones.

The data belong to a study of blood T cell repertoires in COVID-19 (dated by TCRdb to the early 2020s). A note on the overall study: Samples from collaborators originated in the United States, Italy and Spain and spanned both the acute and convalescent phases of COVID-19. The material from the prospective study consisted of cDNA or gDNA derived from T cells, B-cell-depleted T cells, or PBMCs. Subjects who had been exposed to COVID-19, were actively infected with it, or had recovered from it provided the deeply sampled blood TCRbeta repertoires that made up the dataset. The repertoires were released in a freely available public database meant as a resource for research on the immune response to SARS-CoV-2. The samples were drawn from two sources: the first 160 participants of the ongoing ImmuneRACE study, and 1,000 to 1,500 subjects contributed by 6 global collaborators. Nearly every sample came with metadata listing a de-identified subject ID, COVID-19 status, age in years and sex. HLA class I and class II types, where available, came from metadata supplied by the sample provider rather than from assay-based typing.

Study-level results and caveats: The quantity of clinical and demographic metadata differed by source and by participant and was supplied without curation.

From the germline V gene (reference sequence), CDR1 is LGHDT and CDR2 is YNNKEL. V is pared back by 0 bases and J by 7 bases, with 12 bases lying between the germline termini. CDR3 length: 14 amino acids, cysteine to phenylalanine. Only the CDR3 DNA is retained, 42 bases long and in frame from the first base. Whole blood was collected in K2EDTA tubes by collaborating institutions according to the institutions' own protocols. For TCRbeta analysis, collaborators shipped samples as frozen whole blood, isolated PBMCs, or DNA extracted from either of those sample types. Specimen: peripheral blood. This TCR came from a woman aged 45-59 years with active or convalescent COVID-19. Recombination linked TRBV3-1 (or the pseudogene TRBV3-2) to TRBJ1-1; the D gene lacks a confident call. The CDR3 reads CASSQDTRAGEAFF. The sequenced DNA: TGTGCCAGCAGCCAAGATACTAGGGCAGGTGAAGCTTTCTTT.